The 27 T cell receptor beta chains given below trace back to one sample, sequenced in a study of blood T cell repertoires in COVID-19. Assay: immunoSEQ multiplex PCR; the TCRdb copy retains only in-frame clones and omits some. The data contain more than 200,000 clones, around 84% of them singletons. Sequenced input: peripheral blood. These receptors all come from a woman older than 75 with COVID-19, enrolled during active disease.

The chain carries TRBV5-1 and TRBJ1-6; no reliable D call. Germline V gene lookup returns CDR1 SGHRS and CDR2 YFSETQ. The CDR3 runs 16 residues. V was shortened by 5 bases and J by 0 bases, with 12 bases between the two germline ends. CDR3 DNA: TGCGCCAGCAGTGAAGGCGGCAGCTCCTATAATTCACCCCTCCACTTT. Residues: CASSEGGSSYNSPLHF. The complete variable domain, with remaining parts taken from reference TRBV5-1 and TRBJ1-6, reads KAGVTQTPRYLIKTRGQQVTLSCSPISGHRSVSWYQQTPGQGLQFLFEYFSETQRNKGNFPGRFSGRQFSNSRSEMNVSTLELGDSALYLCASSEGGSSYNSPLHFGNGTRLTVT.

CDR3 protein: CASNRSGGRGGYTF. DNA of the CDR3: TGTGCCAGCAATAGATCGGGGGGGAGGGGTGGCTACACCTTC. The rearrangement links TRBV6-5 to TRBJ1-2, with D perhaps matching TRBD1 (5 bases). V shed 7 bases and J shed 7 bases, with 19 bases lying between them. The CDR3 runs 14 residues. The V gene's germline CDR1 is MNHEY and CDR2 SVGAGI.

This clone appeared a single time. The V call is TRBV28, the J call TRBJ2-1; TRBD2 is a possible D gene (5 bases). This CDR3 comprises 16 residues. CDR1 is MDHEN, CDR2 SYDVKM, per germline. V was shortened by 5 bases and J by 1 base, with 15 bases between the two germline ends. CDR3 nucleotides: TGTGCCAGCAGTGAGCTCGGGGAAAGGTCCTACAATGAGCAGTTCTTC. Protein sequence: CASSELGERSYNEQFF.

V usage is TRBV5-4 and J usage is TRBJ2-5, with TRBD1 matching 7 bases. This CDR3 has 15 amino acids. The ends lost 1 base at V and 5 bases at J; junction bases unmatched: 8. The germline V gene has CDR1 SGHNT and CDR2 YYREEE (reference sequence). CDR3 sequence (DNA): TGTGCCAGCAGCTTGCCAGGGGGTAGCAGGGAGACCCAGTACTTC. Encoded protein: CASSLPGGSRETQYF.

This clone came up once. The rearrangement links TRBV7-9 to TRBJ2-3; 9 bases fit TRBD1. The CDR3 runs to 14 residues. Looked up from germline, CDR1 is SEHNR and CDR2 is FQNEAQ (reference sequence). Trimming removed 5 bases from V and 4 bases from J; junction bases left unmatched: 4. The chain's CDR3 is CASSLQGAADTQYF. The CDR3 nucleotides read TGTGCCAGCAGCCTACAGGGGGCCGCAGATACGCAGTATTTT. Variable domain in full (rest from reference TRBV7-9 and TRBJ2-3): DTGVSQNPRHKITKRGQNVTFRCDPISEHNRLYWYRQTLGQGPEFLTYFQNEAQLEKSRLLSDRFSAERPKGSFSTLEIQRTEQGDSAMYLCASSLQGAADTQYFGPGTRLTVL.

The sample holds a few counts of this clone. CDR3: CSVEPQGAGGYTF. Here the CDR3 DNA reads TGCAGCGTTGAACCACAGGGGGCAGGTGGCTACACCTTC. The rearrangement joins TRBV29-1 to TRBJ1-2; 9 bases agree with TRBD1. The CDR3 loop spans 13 amino acids. Germline V lookup: CDR1 SQVTM, CDR2 ANQGSEA. The V and J ends lost 2 bases and 7 bases, in that order; junction bases with no gene match: 5.

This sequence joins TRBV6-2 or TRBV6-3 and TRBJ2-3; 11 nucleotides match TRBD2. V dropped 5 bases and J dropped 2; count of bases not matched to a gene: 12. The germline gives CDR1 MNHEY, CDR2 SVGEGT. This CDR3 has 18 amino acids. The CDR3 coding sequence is TGTGCCAGCAGTCTACGACTAGCGGGGACTAAAAACACAGATACGCAGTATTTT. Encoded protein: CASSLRLAGTKNTDTQYF.

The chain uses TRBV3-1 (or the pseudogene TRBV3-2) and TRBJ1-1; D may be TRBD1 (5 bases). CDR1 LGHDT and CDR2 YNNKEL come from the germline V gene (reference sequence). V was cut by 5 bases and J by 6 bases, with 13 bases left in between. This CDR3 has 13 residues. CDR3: CASSKLRGAEAFF. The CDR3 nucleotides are TGTGCCAGCAGCAAGTTGCGGGGGGCTGAAGCTTTCTTT.

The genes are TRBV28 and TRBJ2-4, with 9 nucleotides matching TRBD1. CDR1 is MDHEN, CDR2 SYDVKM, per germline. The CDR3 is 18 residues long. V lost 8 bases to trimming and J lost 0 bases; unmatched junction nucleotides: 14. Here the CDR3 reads CASWGRTGTGLAKNIQYF. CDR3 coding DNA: TGTGCCAGCTGGGGAAGGACCGGGACAGGGTTAGCCAAAAACATTCAGTACTTC.

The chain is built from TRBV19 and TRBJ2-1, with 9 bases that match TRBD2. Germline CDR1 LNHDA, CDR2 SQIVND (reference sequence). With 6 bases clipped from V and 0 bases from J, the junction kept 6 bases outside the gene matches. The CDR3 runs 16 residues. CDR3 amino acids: CASRGGAGGSYNEQFF. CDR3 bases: TGTGCCAGTAGGGGAGGAGCGGGGGGCTCCTACAATGAGCAGTTCTTC.

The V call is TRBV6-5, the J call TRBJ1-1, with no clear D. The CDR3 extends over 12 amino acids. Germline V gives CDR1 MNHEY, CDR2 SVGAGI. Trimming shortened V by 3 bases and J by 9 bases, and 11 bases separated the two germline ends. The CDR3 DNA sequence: TGTGCCAGCAGTTATCCGACGGGTAAAGCTTTCTTT. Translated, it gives CASSYPTGKAFF.

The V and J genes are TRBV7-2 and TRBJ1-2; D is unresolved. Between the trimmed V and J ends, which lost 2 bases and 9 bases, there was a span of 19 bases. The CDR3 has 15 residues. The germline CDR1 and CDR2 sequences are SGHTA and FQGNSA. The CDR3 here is CASSLQSGSSARYTF. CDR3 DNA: TGTGCCAGCAGCTTACAATCGGGTTCTTCGGCGCGCTACACCTTC.

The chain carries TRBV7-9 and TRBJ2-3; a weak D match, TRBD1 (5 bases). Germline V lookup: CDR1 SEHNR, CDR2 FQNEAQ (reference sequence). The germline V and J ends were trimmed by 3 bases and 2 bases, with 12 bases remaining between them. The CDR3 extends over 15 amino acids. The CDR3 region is CASSLQGRDTDTQYF. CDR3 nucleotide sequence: TGTGCCAGCAGCTTGCAGGGCAGGGACACAGATACGCAGTATTTT.

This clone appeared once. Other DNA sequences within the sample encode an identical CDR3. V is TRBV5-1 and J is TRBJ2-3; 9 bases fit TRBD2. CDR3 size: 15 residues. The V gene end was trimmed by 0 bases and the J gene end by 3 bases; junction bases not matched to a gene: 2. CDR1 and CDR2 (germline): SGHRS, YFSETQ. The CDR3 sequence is CASSLDLAGTDTQYF. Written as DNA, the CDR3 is TGCGCCAGCAGCTTGGATCTAGCGGGGACAGATACGCAGTATTTT. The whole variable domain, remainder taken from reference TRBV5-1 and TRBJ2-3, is KAGVTQTPRYLIKTRGQQVTLSCSPISGHRSVSWYQQTPGQGLQFLFEYFSETQRNKGNFPGRFSGRQFSNSRSEMNVSTLELGDSALYLCASSLDLAGTDTQYFGPGTRLTVL.

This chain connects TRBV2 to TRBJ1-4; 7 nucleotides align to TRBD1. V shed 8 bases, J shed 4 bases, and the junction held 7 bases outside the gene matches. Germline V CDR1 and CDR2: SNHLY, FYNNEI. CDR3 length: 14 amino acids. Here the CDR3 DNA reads TGTGCCAGCCTAGACAGGGTTGGTAATGAAAAACTGTTTTTT. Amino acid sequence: CASLDRVGNEKLFF.

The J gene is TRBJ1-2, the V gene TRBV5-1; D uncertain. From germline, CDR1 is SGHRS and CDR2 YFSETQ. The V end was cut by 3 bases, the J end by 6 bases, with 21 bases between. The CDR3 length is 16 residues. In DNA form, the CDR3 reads TGCGCCAGCAGCTCAGAACTCCAGGCCTCTTGGAATGGCTACACCTTC. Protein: CASSSELQASWNGYTF.

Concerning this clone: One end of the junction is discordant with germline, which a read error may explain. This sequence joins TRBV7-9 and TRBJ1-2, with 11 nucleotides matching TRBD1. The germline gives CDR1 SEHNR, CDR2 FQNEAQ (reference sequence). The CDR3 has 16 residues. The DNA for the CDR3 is TGTGCCAGCAGTTTAGGGACAGGGGGATCTAACTATGGCTACACCTTC. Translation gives CASSLGTGGSNYGYTF.

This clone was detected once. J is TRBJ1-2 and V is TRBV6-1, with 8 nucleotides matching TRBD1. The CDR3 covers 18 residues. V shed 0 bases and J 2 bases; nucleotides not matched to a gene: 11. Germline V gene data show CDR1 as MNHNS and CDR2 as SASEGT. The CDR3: CASSEANRIAGGNYGYTF. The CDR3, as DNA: TGTGCCAGCAGTGAAGCTAACCGTATCGCAGGGGGCAACTATGGCTACACCTTC.

CDR3 bases: TGTGCCAGTAACCCGGGACAGGGGGCATTCGAGCAGTACTTC. Amino acids: CASNPGQGAFEQYF. The rearrangement joins TRBV19 to TRBJ2-7, with 12 bases aligning to TRBD1. The length of the CDR3 is 14 residues. Trimming at V came to 7 bases and at J to 6 bases, leaving 7 bases not matched to a gene. Germline lookup yields CDR1 LNHDA and CDR2 SQIVND (reference sequence).

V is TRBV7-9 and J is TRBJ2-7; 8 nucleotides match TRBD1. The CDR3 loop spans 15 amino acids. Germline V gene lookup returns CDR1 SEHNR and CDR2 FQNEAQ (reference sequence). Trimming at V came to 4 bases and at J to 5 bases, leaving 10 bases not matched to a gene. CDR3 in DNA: TGTGCCAGCAGCTCCAATACAGGGGGTAACGACGAGCAGTACGTC. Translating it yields CASSSNTGGNDEQYV.

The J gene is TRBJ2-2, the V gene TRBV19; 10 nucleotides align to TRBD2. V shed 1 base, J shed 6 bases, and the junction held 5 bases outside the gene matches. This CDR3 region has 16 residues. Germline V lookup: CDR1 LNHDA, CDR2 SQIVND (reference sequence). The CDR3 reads CASSIAGTSVSGELFF. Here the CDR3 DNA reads TGTGCCAGTAGTATAGCCGGGACTAGCGTTTCCGGGGAGCTGTTTTTT.

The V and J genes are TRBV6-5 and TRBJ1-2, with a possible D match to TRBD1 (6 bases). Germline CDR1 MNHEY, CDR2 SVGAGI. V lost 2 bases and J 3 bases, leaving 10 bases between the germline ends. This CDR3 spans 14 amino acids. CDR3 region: CASSYRDKDYGYTF. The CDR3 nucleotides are TGTGCCAGCAGTTACCGGGACAAGGACTATGGCTACACCTTC.

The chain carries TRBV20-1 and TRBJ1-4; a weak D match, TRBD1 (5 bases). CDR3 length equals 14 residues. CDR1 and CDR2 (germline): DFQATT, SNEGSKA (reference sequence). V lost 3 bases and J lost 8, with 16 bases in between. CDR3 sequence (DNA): TGCAGTGCTAGTTCTTCGTCAGGGAACGAAAAACTGTTTTTT. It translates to CSASSSSGNEKLFF.

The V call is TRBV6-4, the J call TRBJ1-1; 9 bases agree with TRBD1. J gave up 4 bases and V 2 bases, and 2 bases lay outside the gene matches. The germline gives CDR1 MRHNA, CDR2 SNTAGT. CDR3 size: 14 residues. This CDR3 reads CASSDQGQGTEAFF. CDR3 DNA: TGTGCCAGCAGTGACCAGGGACAGGGCACTGAAGCTTTCTTT.

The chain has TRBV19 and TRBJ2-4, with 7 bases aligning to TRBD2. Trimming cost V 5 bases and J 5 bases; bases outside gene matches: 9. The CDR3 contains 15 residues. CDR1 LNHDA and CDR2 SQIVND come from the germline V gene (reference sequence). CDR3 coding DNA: TGTGCCAGTAGTCTAGGGACTACAGGAGAAAACATTCAGTACTTC. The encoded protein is CASSLGTTGENIQYF.

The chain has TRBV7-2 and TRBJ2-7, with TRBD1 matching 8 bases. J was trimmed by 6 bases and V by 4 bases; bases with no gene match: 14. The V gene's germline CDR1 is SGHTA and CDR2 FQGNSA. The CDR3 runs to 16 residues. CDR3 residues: CASSSTSSQGAPEQYF. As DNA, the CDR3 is TGTGCCAGCAGCTCCACATCCTCCCAGGGGGCGCCCGAGCAGTACTTC.

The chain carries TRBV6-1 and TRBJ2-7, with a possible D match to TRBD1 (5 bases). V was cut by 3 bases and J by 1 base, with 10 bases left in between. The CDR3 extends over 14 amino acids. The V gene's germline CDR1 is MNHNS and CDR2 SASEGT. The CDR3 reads CASSDAGMSYEQYV. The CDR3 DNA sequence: TGTGCCAGCAGTGATGCAGGGATGTCCTACGAGCAGTACGTC.